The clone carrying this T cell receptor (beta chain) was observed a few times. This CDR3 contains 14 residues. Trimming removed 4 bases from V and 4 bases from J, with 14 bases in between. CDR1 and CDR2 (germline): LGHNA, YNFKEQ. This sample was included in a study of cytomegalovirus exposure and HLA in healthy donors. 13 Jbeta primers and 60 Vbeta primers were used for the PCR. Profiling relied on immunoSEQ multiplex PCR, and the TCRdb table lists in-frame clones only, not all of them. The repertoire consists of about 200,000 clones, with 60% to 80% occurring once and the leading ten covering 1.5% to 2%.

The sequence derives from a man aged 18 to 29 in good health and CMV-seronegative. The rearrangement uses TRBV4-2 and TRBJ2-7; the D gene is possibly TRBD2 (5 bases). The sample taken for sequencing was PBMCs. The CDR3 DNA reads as TGTGCCAGCAGCCTGACTAATACCGGATACGAGCAGTACTTC. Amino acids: CASSLTNTGYEQYF.